The rows below give T cell receptor beta chains drawn from one sample of a study of blood T cell repertoires in COVID-19. Method: immunoSEQ multiplex PCR; TCRdb's copy keeps in-frame clones and lacks some. Seen here are about 150,000 clones, about 79% observed once, and the top ten hold over 8%. Specimen: peripheral blood. Receptors originate from a woman in her fifties or sixties with acute or convalescent COVID-19. CDR3s include the opening cysteine and the closing phenylalanine or tryptophan. D genes are given only for firm matches. Clone size, where shown, is once, few, many, or a class for clones that have expanded.

V	J	D	size	DNA	CDR3
TRBV27	TRBJ2-7	TRBD1	.	TGTGCCAGCAGCCTCAATCTGGGGACAGGCTTTGAGCAGTACTTC	CASSLNLGTGFEQYF
TRBV10-3	TRBJ1-1	.	.	TGTGCCATCAGTGAGTCGAACAGGGCTCAAAGAGAAGCTTTCTTT	CAISESNRAQREAFF
TRBV2	TRBJ2-5	TRBD2	.	TGTGCCGGCGGGCGGGGGGAGACCCAGTACTTC	CAGGRGETQYF
TRBV6-2/TRBV6-3	TRBJ2-7	.	.	TGTGCCAGCAGTGCTCCCCATAGGGGATTCGGCGAGCAGTACTTC	CASSAPHRGFGEQYF
TRBV19	TRBJ1-6	.	.	TGTGCCAGTAGTATAGACCAGGGTCCAGGTTCACCCCTCCACTTT	CASSIDQGPGSPLHF
TRBV19	TRBJ2-1	.	once	TGTGCCAGTAGTATTGGGACTTTTTTCTACAATGAGCAGTTCTTC	CASSIGTFFYNEQFF
TRBV4-3	TRBJ1-5	.	.	TGCGCCAGCAGCCAAGGAAGGGGGGGGGTCGACCAGCCCCAGCATTTT	CASSQGRGGVDQPQHF
TRBV6-2/TRBV6-3	TRBJ1-1	.	.	TGTGCCAGCAGTGCCGGACAGAGGCGTACTGAAGCTTTCTTT	CASSAGQRRTEAFF
TRBV6-5	TRBJ1-2	TRBD1	.	TGTGCCAGCTTACTTCGGGGACAGGGCAATTATGGCTACACCTTC	CASLLRGQGNYGYTF
TRBV19	TRBJ2-2	TRBD2	.	TGTGCCAGCGGACTAGCGGCTTCGAACACCGGGGAGCTGTTTTTT	CASGLAASNTGELFF
TRBV5-4	TRBJ1-4	.	.	TGTGCCAGCAGCCTCGGGGGGGCGGCTAATGAAAAACTGTTTTTT	CASSLGGAANEKLFF
TRBV24-1	TRBJ2-3	TRBD1	.	TGTGCCACCAGTGACCCAACCGGGACAGGGGGGACAGATACGCAGTATTTT	CATSDPTGTGGTDTQYF
TRBV4-3	TRBJ1-1	.	few	TGCGCCAGCAGCCAAGTTGACAGCCCATACACTGAAGCTTTCTTT	CASSQVDSPYTEAFF
TRBV25-1	TRBJ1-3	.	once	TGTGCCAGCACGTACGGTGGTTCTGGAAACACCATATATTTT	CASTYGGSGNTIYF
TRBV20-1	TRBJ2-5	.	.	TGCAGTGCGTATGAAGAGACCCAGTACTTC	CSAYEETQYF
TRBV19	TRBJ2-1	TRBD2	.	TGTGCCAGTAGTATAGCGGGAGGGCCCTACAATGAGCAGTTCTTC	CASSIAGGPYNEQFF
TRBV28	TRBJ1-2	TRBD1	.	TGTGCCAGCAGCCCCGGACAGGGCGGTGGCTACACCTTC	CASSPGQGGGYTF
TRBV3-1/TRBV3-2	TRBJ1-5	.	.	TGTGCCAGCAGCCAAAGGGGCAGCCAAGGTCAGCCCCAGCATTTT	CASSQRGSQGQPQHF
TRBV7-2	TRBJ1-1	.	.	TGTGCCAGCAGCTTAGTGGCAGGCCCGATCTCGAACACTGAAGCTTTCTTT	CASSLVAGPISNTEAFF
TRBV6-2/TRBV6-3	TRBJ2-7	.	many	TGTGCCAGCGGCCCCCTCGAGCAGTACTTC	CASGPLEQYF
TRBV28	TRBJ2-6	.	few	TGTGCCAGCAGTTTGATTGGAGGCTCTGGGGCCAACGTCCTGACTTTC	CASSLIGGSGANVLTF
TRBV18	TRBJ1-4	TRBD1	few	TGTGCCAGCTCACCCCCGGGACAGATTAATGAAAAACTGTTTTTT	CASSPPGQINEKLFF
TRBV7-2	TRBJ1-6	TRBD1	.	TGTGCCAGCAGCTACAGGGGTGTTGATTCACCCCTCCACTTT	CASSYRGVDSPLHF
TRBV25-1	TRBJ1-4	TRBD1	.	TGTGCCAGCAGTGAACAGGGGGTTCGCGAAAAACTGTTTTTT	CASSEQGVREKLFF
TRBV4-3	TRBJ2-5	.	.	TGCGCCAGCAGCCAATCCTACGTCGCGAGAGAGACCCAGTACTTC	CASSQSYVARETQYF
TRBV19	TRBJ1-1	.	.	TGTGCCAGTAGTATGGCAACAGGGTCGGCTGAAGCTTTCTTT	CASSMATGSAEAFF
TRBV28	TRBJ1-2	.	.	TGTGCCACTCTGAGGGGGATTCGTGACTATGGCTACACCTTC	CATLRGIRDYGYTF
TRBV5-1	TRBJ2-1	TRBD2	.	TGCGCCAGCAACCAGCGGGGGTACAATGAGCAGTTCTTC	CASNQRGYNEQFF
TRBV18	TRBJ2-2	.	.	TGTGCCAGCTCACCAGACTCGAACACCGGGGAGCTGTTTTTT	CASSPDSNTGELFF
TRBV6-4	TRBJ1-4	TRBD1	few	TGTGCCAGCAGTGACCGGACAGGCCCTAATGAAAAACTGTTTTTT	CASSDRTGPNEKLFF
TRBV6-2/TRBV6-3	TRBJ2-7	.	.	TGTGCCAGCAGCTTGGGGGCGTATCAGTATCCGTACTTC	CASSLGAYQYPYF
TRBV29-1	TRBJ1-1	TRBD1	few	TGCAGCGTTGGCGAGGGGGCGTTTCAGGAAGCTTTCTTT	CSVGEGAFQEAFF
TRBV19	TRBJ1-5	TRBD1	.	TGTGCCAGTACCGATATACCGGGACAGGGTGATCAGCCCCAGCATTTT	CASTDIPGQGDQPQHF
TRBV6-6	TRBJ1-5	TRBD1	.	TGTGCCAGCAGTGCACCGGGACAGGGGGCGAATCAGCCCCAGCATTTT	CASSAPGQGANQPQHF
TRBV9	TRBJ2-1	TRBD2	.	TGTGCCAGCAGCTTGAGCGGGGCCTCCTACAATGAGCAGTTCTTC	CASSLSGASYNEQFF
TRBV5-1	TRBJ1-3	.	.	TGCGCCAGCAGCTTGGCAGGGGTCGGAAACACCATATATTTT	CASSLAGVGNTIYF
TRBV18	TRBJ1-3	TRBD1	few	TGTGCCAGCTCACCAGGACAGGGATCGGGCTCTGGAAACACCATATATTTT	CASSPGQGSGSGNTIYF
TRBV4-3	TRBJ1-2	.	.	TGCGCCAGCAGCCAAGAAAAACAGGGCGGTGGCTACACCTTC	CASSQEKQGGGYTF
TRBV2	TRBJ2-5	.	.	TGTGCCATCGAGGTATACCAAGAGACCCAGTACTTC	CAIEVYQETQYF
TRBV28	TRBJ2-2	.	.	TGTGCCAGCAGTTTACGGGGGACGAACACCGGGGAGCTGTTTTTT	CASSLRGTNTGELFF
TRBV10-3	TRBJ2-7	.	.	TGTGCCATCAGTGAGTCCGGAAACAGGTTTGCCTACGAGCAGTACTTC	CAISESGNRFAYEQYF
TRBV12-5	TRBJ1-3	.	.	TGTGCTACTAGAGGCGGGGCTGGAAACACCATATATTTT	CATRGGAGNTIYF